A single T cell receptor beta chain is shown here with its context. Its antigen is unknown. The data stem from a study of CXCR3-negative and CXCR3-positive naive CD8 T cells. Study observations and caveats: Naive cells that were CXCR3-positive had more hydrophobic TRB CDR3s (compared with CXCR3-negative naive cells).

Via 5' RACE with UMI labels, TRB cDNA libraries were prepared. TCRdb re-called the 5' RACE reads and catalogs CDR3 proteins one per entry, DNA excluded. Found here are 65,000 to 90,000 distinct CDR3 sequences; the top ten clones hold 0.6% to 0.7%. This CDR3 is 13 amino acids long. Germline V CDR1 and CDR2: SGHAT, FQNNGV. This TCR was recovered from a human donor in good health. Some clones in this sample may be carry-over from other donors' samples. The chain combines TRBV11-2 with TRBJ2-7; TCRdb's assignment of TRBD1 cannot be checked, as there is no DNA. Sequenced input: naive CXCR3+ CD8+ T cells from blood. Noted subset: CD45RO-CCR7+CD27+CD95- naive CD8+ T cells expressing CXCR3 (TNR3+). The CDR3 loop is CASSGASLNEQYF.